This TCR beta chain was identified in a study of cytomegalovirus exposure and HLA in healthy donors. Findings of the study overall: An Asian-associated ancestry cluster reportedly showed fewer N-insertions than the approximately 660-donor mean in a later analysis. For most TCR sequences rarity was the rule, although some public TCRs occurred in many donors. An observed cluster of highly shared sequence variants was recorded as a likely sequencing artifact.

As regards this clone: The antigen is unknown.

Researchers ran the PCR with 60 Vbeta and 13 Jbeta primers. This table comes from immunoSEQ multiplex PCR, and its TCRdb copy is limited to in-frame clones, with some not included. The repertoire holds about 150,000 clones, with more than 55% as singletons. Trimming took off 3 bases at V and 0 bases at J, with 6 bases between the two ends. The CDR3 is 13 residues long. Germline assignment: CDR1 SGHRS and CDR2 YFSETQ. The rearrangement joins TRBV5-1 to TRBJ1-1; D is ambiguous. The source is a woman in her fifties or sixties in good health and CMV-seronegative. The sample taken for sequencing was PBMCs. Written as DNA, the CDR3 is TGCGCCAGCAGCTCCTCTTTGAACACTGAAGCTTTCTTT. As protein: CASSSSLNTEAFF. Full variable domain (rest looked up from reference TRBV5-1 and TRBJ1-1): KAGVTQTPRYLIKTRGQQVTLSCSPISGHRSVSWYQQTPGQGLQFLFEYFSETQRNKGNFPGRFSGRQFSNSRSEMNVSTLELGDSALYLCASSSSLNTEAFFGQGTRLTVV.